The sequence of this T cell receptor (beta chain) was determined in a study of T cell responses to AZD1222 COVID-19 vaccine. Trimming shortened V by 1 base and J by 5 bases, and 11 bases separated the two germline ends. The CDR3 has 14 amino acids. Germline assignment: CDR1 LGHNT and CDR2 FRNRAP. Using immunoSEQ multiplex PCR, the repertoire was profiled, and TCRdb retains in-frame clones only, with some absent. Of more than 110,000 clones listed, over 90% were seen once; the top ten hold about 5.1%. As regards this clone: Its specificity is unknown.

Findings and caveats of the study: Once two AZD1222 doses were given, Spike-specific TCR breadth and depth went up. A mostly white British donor set with more females was recruited, and clonal diversity was possibly underestimated.

The sequencing here drew on peripheral blood, taken on day 0 of AZD1222 vaccination. This rearrangement joins TRBV12-5 to TRBJ1-2; D remains unclear. The receptor comes from an adult in good health. Here the CDR3 reads CASGLAPRTYGYTF. The DNA of the CDR3 is TGTGCTAGTGGTTTGGCCCCGAGGACTTATGGCTACACCTTC.